This TCR beta chain was recovered during a study of OX40 agonist ivuxolimab in advanced cancers. With regard to the full study: Ivuxolimab was a fully human IgG2 agonistic monoclonal antibody targeting the costimulatory receptor OX40 (CD134). Intravenous ivuxolimab was administered to patients every 2 weeks at six dose levels: 0.01, 0.1, 0.3, 1.5, 3 and 10 mg/kg. Of the 52 patients in dose escalation, about 20 had hepatocellular carcinoma, about 15 had melanoma, 9 had renal cell carcinoma and 9 had head and neck cancer. In the dose-escalation cohort, 65% to 90% of patients were male, and the mean age was about 55 years, with a range of roughly 20 to 85. Patients were allowed to have had prior anti-PD-1, anti-PD-L1 or anti-CTLA-4 therapy, and 40% to 45% of the dose-escalation patients had been treated with checkpoint inhibitors. Three dose-escalation patients achieved partial responses, one with hepatocellular carcinoma and two with cutaneous melanoma. Peripheral TCRbeta sequencing aimed to test whether ivuxolimab altered TCR sequence diversity and caused clonal T-cell expansion. The paper reports the monotherapy dose-escalation portion (N of about 54 patients) of the phase I ivuxolimab trial.

Trimming costs V 2 bases and J 2 bases, and their ends lie 15 bases apart. The germline V gene sets CDR1 to MGHRA and CDR2 to YSYEKL. The CDR3 runs 16 amino acids, cysteine and phenylalanine included. CDR3 DNA only is kept here, 48 bases in frame from base 1. Patients with autoimmune disease history or receiving systemic immunosuppression were excluded from the trial. Peripheral blood for TCR sequencing was collected from all dose cohorts at baseline, on cycle 4 day 1, and on cycle 7 day 1. The samples were taken from a phase I, first-in-human, multicenter, open-label dose-escalation trial of ivuxolimab. Adults with locally advanced or metastatic melanoma, renal cell, hepatocellular, or head and neck squamous cell carcinoma were enrolled in the trial. Before TCR sequencing, CD4+ T cells and CD8+ T cells were sorted from peripheral blood as separate populations. To note about this clone: Its antigen remains unidentified. The sample holds no much larger clone one base away, and base qualities are not on file.

Results and caveats for the whole study, not just this receptor: Low levels of normalized T-cell clonal expansion were also shown by some nonresponding patients. The antigen specificity of the peripheral T cells that underwent clonal expansion was not determined. On average, CD8+ T cells showed more expanded clones than CD4+ T cells after ivuxolimab. In the 0.1-3.0 mg/kg groups, partial responders had among the lowest normalized peripheral clonal expansion, particularly in CD8+ T cells. At doses of 0.1 to 3.0 mg/kg, clonal expansion of both CD4+ and CD8+ blood T cells was observed from baseline to week 6.

Genomic DNA was isolated from the sorted cells so that the TCRbeta CDR3 region could be sequenced. The immunoSEQ Assay was used for sequencing of TCRbeta CDR3 regions. In TCRdb, the immuneACCESS table is reduced to in-frame sequences with V and J assigned. These tables do not hold every clone; where another copy was compared, an unresolved V gene accounts for under half, and the others remain unexplained. The sample table records 35,000 to 45,000 clones; 75% to 90% of these occur just once. The ten biggest clones cover under 5.5% of the sample. The sequence joins TRBV4-1 to TRBJ2-5; possibly the D gene is TRBD1, per 6 matching bases. The receptor's source is an adult with an advanced solid tumor such as melanoma, head and neck, liver or kidney cancer. The sequencing used CD4+ or CD8+ T cells sorted from blood, collected in a trial of the OX40 agonist ivuxolimab. This receptor carries the CDR3 CASSQTGTRGQETQYF. At the DNA level, the sequence is TGCGCCAGCAGCCAAACCGGGACAAGAGGACAAGAGACCCAGTACTTC.